This is a list of T cell receptor beta chains from one sample in a study of blood T cells in healthy people across ages. TCRdb re-analysed the 5' RACE reads in MiXCR, keeping a single row per CDR3 protein. The sample comprises under 750,000 distinct CDR3 sequences, roughly 48% of which are singletons, and around 23% rests with the top ten. Specimen: blood. These receptor sequences come from a man older than 75 in good health. Both conserved end residues are part of each CDR3. The order of the fields is D gene, CDR3 length, V gene, clone size, J gene, CDR3 DNA, CDR3 protein. The D gene is left open where the match is weak. Not all rows give a size; the values are once, few, many and, for expanded clones, a class.

d_gene: .; len: 14; v_gene: TRBV11-2; abundance: .; j_gene: TRBJ2-3; CDR3nt: TGTGCCAGCAGCCCCCAGGGCTACACAGATACGCAGTATTTT; CDR3aa: CASSPQGYTDTQYF
d_gene: .; len: 17; v_gene: TRBV7-9; abundance: few; j_gene: TRBJ1-5; CDR3nt: TGTGCCAGCAGCTTGGGGACGGCTTGGGGTAGCAATCAGCCCCAGCATTTT; CDR3aa: CASSLGTAWGSNQPQHF
d_gene: TRBD1; len: 15; v_gene: TRBV12-3/TRBV12-4; abundance: .; j_gene: TRBJ2-5; CDR3nt: TGTGCCAGCAATTCCCGGGACAGGGGACAAGAGACCCAGTACTTC; CDR3aa: CASNSRDRGQETQYF
d_gene: .; len: 20; v_gene: TRBV7-9; abundance: .; j_gene: TRBJ2-6; CDR3nt: TGTGCCAGCAGCCCAAGGGGTTTGGGGGACGGACTACCTGGGGCCAACGTCCTGACTTTC; CDR3aa: CASSPRGLGDGLPGANVLTF
d_gene: .; len: 13; v_gene: TRBV10-3; abundance: .; j_gene: TRBJ1-1; CDR3nt: TGTGCCATCAGTGATGGGGATTACGCTGAAGCTTTCTTT; CDR3aa: CAISDGDYAEAFF
d_gene: .; len: 16; v_gene: TRBV9; abundance: once; j_gene: TRBJ2-1; CDR3nt: TGTGCCAGCAGCGTAGGAACTACGACCTCCTACAATGAGCAGTTCTTC; CDR3aa: CASSVGTTTSYNEQFF
d_gene: .; len: 14; v_gene: TRBV27; abundance: once; j_gene: TRBJ2-7; CDR3nt: TGTGCCAGCAGCTCGGGCCCCAAGGCCTACGAGCAGTACTTC; CDR3aa: CASSSGPKAYEQYF
d_gene: TRBD2; len: 16; v_gene: TRBV5-5; abundance: many; j_gene: TRBJ2-7; CDR3nt: TGTGCCAGCAGCATCTCCGGGACTAGCGGCCTTTACGAGCAGTACTTC; CDR3aa: CASSISGTSGLYEQYF
d_gene: .; len: 13; v_gene: TRBV10-3; abundance: .; j_gene: TRBJ2-1; CDR3nt: TGTGCCATCAGTGAGTCCTCGGCCATGGGACAGTTCTTC; CDR3aa: CAISESSAMGQFF
d_gene: .; len: 13; v_gene: TRBV6-1; abundance: .; j_gene: TRBJ1-2; CDR3nt: TGTGCCAGCAGTGAAGTCAACAGGGAGAGCTACACCTTC; CDR3aa: CASSEVNRESYTF
d_gene: .; len: 15; v_gene: TRBV18; abundance: .; j_gene: TRBJ2-3; CDR3nt: TGTGCCAGCTCATGGACCCCTGGGAGCACAGATACGCAGTATTTT; CDR3aa: CASSWTPGSTDTQYF